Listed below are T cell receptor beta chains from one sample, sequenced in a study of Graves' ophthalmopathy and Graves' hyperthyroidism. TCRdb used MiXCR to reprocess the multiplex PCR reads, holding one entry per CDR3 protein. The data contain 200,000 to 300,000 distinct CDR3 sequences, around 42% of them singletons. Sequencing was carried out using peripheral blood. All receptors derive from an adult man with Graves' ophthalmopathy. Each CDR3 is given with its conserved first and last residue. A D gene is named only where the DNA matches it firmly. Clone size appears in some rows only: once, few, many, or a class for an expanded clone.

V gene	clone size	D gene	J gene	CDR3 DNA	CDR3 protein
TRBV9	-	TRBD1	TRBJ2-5	TGTGCCAGCAGCCCGATACAGGTCATGTCAGGGGGGACCCAGTACTTC	CASSPIQVMSGGTQYF
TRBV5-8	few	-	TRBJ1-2	TGTGCCAGCAGCTTGGACCCCCAGGTTAACTATGGCTACACCTTC	CASSLDPQVNYGYTF
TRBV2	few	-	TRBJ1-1	TGTGCCAGCAGTGAAGCGCATCGGGGGGCGCTAACTGAAGCTTTCTTT	CASSEAHRGALTEAFF
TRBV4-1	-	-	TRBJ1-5	TGTGCCAGCAGCCAAGCGGAGTGGGAGCCCCAGCATTTT	CASSQAEWEPQHF
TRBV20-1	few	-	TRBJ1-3	TGCAGTGCTATTGACAGGCTTCGCTCTGGAAACACCATATATTTT	CSAIDRLRSGNTIYF
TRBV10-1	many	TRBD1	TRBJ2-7	TGCGCCAGCAGTGCAAGGACAGGGGACGAGCAGTACTTC	CASSARTGDEQYF
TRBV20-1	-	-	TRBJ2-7	TGCAGTCCACAGGGGCAGTACTTC	CSPQGQYF
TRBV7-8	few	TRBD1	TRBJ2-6	TGTGCCAGCAGCTTAGCGCAGACAGGGGGCTCTGGGGCCAACGTCCTGACTTTC	CASSLAQTGGSGANVLTF
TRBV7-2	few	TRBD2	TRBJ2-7	TGTGCCAGCAGCTTAGTAGCTAGCGGGAACTACGAGCAGTACTTC	CASSLVASGNYEQYF
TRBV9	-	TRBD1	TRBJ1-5	TGTGCCAGCAGCGTAGGTGGGACAGATAATCAGCCCCAGCATTTT	CASSVGGTDNQPQHF
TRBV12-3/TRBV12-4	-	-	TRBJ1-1	TGTGCCAGCAGTTTAGGGGAGGTAACGAACACTGAAGCTTTCTTT	CASSLGEVTNTEAFF
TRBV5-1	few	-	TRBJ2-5	TGCGCCAGCAGCTTGGGGGACGAGACCCAGTACTTC	CASSLGDETQYF
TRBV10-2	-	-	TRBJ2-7	TGCGCCAGCAGTGAGTCGGGCCCAACCTACGAGCAGTACTTC	CASSESGPTYEQYF
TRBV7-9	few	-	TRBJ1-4	TGTGCCAGCAGCTTAGGATCGGGGAGTGAAAAACTGTTTTTT	CASSLGSGSEKLFF
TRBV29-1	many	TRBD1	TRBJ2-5	TGCAGCGTTGCGGACAGGTCGGAGACCCAGTACTTC	CSVADRSETQYF
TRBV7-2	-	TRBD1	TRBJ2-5	TGTGCCAGCAGCGCAGGGGTGGGACAGGGGGCGTTCGAGACCCAGTACTTC	CASSAGVGQGAFETQYF
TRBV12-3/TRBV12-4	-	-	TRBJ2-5	TGTGCCAGCAGTTTAAAGCGTAGACAAGAGACCCAGTACTTC	CASSLKRRQETQYF
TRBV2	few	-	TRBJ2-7	TGTGCCAGCAGTATCCGGCGGGCCTACGAGCAGTACTTC	CASSIRRAYEQYF
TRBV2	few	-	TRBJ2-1	TGTGCCAGCAGTGATGGACAGAAGCAAAGAAATGAGCAGTTCTTC	CASSDGQKQRNEQFF
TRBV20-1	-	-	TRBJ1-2	TGCAGCATGAATCGGCCCACCGACTATGGCTACACCTTC	CSMNRPTDYGYTF
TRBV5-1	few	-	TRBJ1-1	TGCGCCAGCAGTGCGGTGAACACTGAAGCTTTCTTT	CASSAVNTEAFF
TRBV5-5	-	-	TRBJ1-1	TGTGCCAGCACCCCCCCGGGCCTGACCACTGAAGCTTTCTTT	CASTPPGLTTEAFF
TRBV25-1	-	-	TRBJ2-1	TGTGCCAGTTCTCCGTCCTTAAGCTCCTACAATGAGCAGTTCTTC	CASSPSLSSYNEQFF
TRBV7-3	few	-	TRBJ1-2	TGTGCCAGCAGCTTAAGTCCGAGAGATGGCTACACCTTC	CASSLSPRDGYTF
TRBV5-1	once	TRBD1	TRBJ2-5	TGCGCCAGCAGCTCGTCGTCCGGGACAGGGGGTAAAGAGACCCAGTACTTC	CASSSSSGTGGKETQYF
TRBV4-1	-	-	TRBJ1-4	TGCGCCAGCAGCCAACGCCTGACTGCACTAACTTGGGAAAAACTGTTTTTT	CASSQRLTALTWEKLFF
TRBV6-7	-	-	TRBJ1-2	TGTGCCAGCAGTTACGTCTCGGGACAAGGCTATGGCTACACCTTC	CASSYVSGQGYGYTF
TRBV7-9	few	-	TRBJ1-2	TGTGCCAGCAGCTTAGCGCTCGGAGCAGGACTCGGCTACACCTTC	CASSLALGAGLGYTF
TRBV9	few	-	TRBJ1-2	TGTGCCTGCTCCGGGGGGATAGACTATGGCTACACCTTC	CACSGGIDYGYTF
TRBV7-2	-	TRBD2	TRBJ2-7	TGTGCCAGCAGCCTGGGACTAGTCTCCTACGAGCAGTACTTC	CASSLGLVSYEQYF
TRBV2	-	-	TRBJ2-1	TGTGCCAGCAGTGAAAGGGGTAGTTACATAGAACAGTTCTTC	CASSERGSYIEQFF